Below, 25 T cell receptor beta chains from the same sample are listed, as sequenced in a study of Ad26.COV2.S vaccination and SARS-CoV-2 variants. Here immunoSEQ multiplex PCR was the method, and the copy in TCRdb shows in-frame clones only, minus some. The sample lists some 190,000 clones, roughly 89% occurring once. The specimen comprised peripheral blood, sampled after recovery from COVID-19. These receptors were collected from a human donor who had recovered from COVID-19.

This rearrangement joins TRBV6-1 to TRBJ2-5; D remains unclear. Trimming left V 3 bases short and J 4 bases short, with 12 bases between. This CDR3 is built from 14 residues. CDR1 is MNHNS and CDR2 is SASEGT in the germline V gene. The CDR3 sequence is CASSEWGFRETQYF. The DNA of the CDR3 is TGTGCCAGCAGTGAGTGGGGATTTCGAGAGACCCAGTACTTC.

In this sample, this clone turned up once. The chain uses TRBV9 and TRBJ2-1; TRBD2 agrees at 11 bases. The CDR3 extends over 15 amino acids. Germline V gene data show CDR1 as SGDLS and CDR2 as YYNGEE. The V segment lost 5 bases and the J segment 4 bases; nucleotides outside the gene matches: 5. The CDR3, as DNA: TGTGCCAGCAGTTGGGGGACTAGCGGTTACAATGAGCAGTTCTTC. Translating it yields CASSWGTSGYNEQFF.

On this clone: One end of the junction does not line up with germline, which may come from a read error. The chain has TRBV7-7 and TRBJ1-4; D is unresolved. The CDR3 runs to 13 residues. Germline-derived CDR1 and CDR2 are SSHAT and FNYEAQ (reference sequence). The CDR3 nucleotides read TGTGCTAGCAGCCCGAGCGTTGGTGAAAAACTGTTTTTT. It translates to CASSPSVGEKLFF.

This clone was recorded at least ten times. The chain employs TRBV6-4 and TRBJ2-6, with 11 bases matching TRBD1. After removal of 6 bases from V and 1 base from J, the junction contained 8 bases not matched to a gene. The CDR3 totals 18 residues. The germline V gene has CDR1 MRHNA and CDR2 SNTAGT. CDR3 nucleotides: TGTGCCAGCAGACCCTGGGGACAGGGGGATTCTGGGGCCAACGTCCTGACTTTC. Its translation: CASRPWGQGDSGANVLTF.

This clone was seen a single time. This rearrangement joins TRBV7-2 to TRBJ1-1; 7 bases map to TRBD1. The V segment lost 3 bases and the J segment 4 bases; nucleotides outside the gene matches: 14. The CDR3 covers 17 residues. Germline V gene sequence: CDR1 SGHTA, CDR2 FQGNSA. In DNA, the CDR3 is TGTGCCAGCAGCTTTGGGACCTGGACAGGCAATGGCACTGAAGCTTTCTTT. This sequence encodes CASSFGTWTGNGTEAFF. The full variable domain, its missing parts supplied by reference TRBV7-2 and TRBJ1-1, is GAGVSQSPSNKVTEKGKDVELRCDPISGHTALYWYRQSLGQGLEFLIYFQGNSAPDKSGLPSDRFSAERTGGSVSTLTIQRTQQEDSAVYLCASSFGTWTGNGTEAFFGQGTRLTVV.

The chain couples TRBV19 to TRBJ1-4, with a weak D call TRBD1 (6 bases). This CDR3 is built from 14 residues. Trimming cost V 7 bases and J 3 bases, with 12 bases left between them. CDR1 and CDR2 (germline): LNHDA, SQIVND (reference sequence). The CDR3 DNA reads as TGTGCCAGTACCCAGGGGTGGTCTAATGAAAAACTGTTTTTT. Translated, it gives CASTQGWSNEKLFF.

The V call is TRBV7-9, the J call TRBJ1-2; 7 nucleotides align to TRBD1. Germline assignment: CDR1 SEHNR and CDR2 FQNEAQ (reference sequence). The CDR3 sequence is 16 residues long. Trimming took 5 bases from V and 4 from J; bases not matched to a gene: 13. The CDR3 DNA follows: TGTGCCAGCAGCGTCGGGACAGCTCTCCCGGGCTATGGCTACACCTTC. Protein: CASSVGTALPGYGYTF.

This sequence joins TRBV9 and TRBJ2-3, with TRBD1 matching over 7 bases. Germline loops: CDR1 SGDLS, CDR2 YYNGEE. CDR3 size: 17 residues. The V segment lost 3 bases and the J segment 0 bases; nucleotides outside the gene matches: 10. In nucleotides, the CDR3 is TGTGCCAGCAGCGCCCACGTTGCAGGGGGTAGCACAGATACGCAGTATTTT. It encodes CASSAHVAGGSTDTQYF.

This clone was observed a few times. The gene calls are TRBV4-2 and TRBJ1-2, with D tentatively TRBD1 (6 bases). The CDR3 is 15 amino acids. The V gene lost 0 bases and the J gene lost 1 base, with 9 bases spanning the gap. The germline V gene has CDR1 LGHNA and CDR2 YNFKEQ. This chain's CDR3 is CASSQDQGNNYGYTF. CDR3 sequence (DNA): TGTGCCAGCAGCCAAGATCAGGGGAATAACTATGGCTACACCTTC.

CDR3 region: CASRPYSDTNQPQHF. CDR3 DNA: TGTGCCAGCAGGCCGTACAGTGACACCAATCAGCCCCAGCATTTT. The J gene is TRBJ1-5, the V gene TRBV6-5; D is unresolved. Between the trimmed V and J ends, which lost 6 bases and 3 bases, there was a span of 15 bases. The CDR3 runs to 15 residues. In germline, CDR1 is MNHEY, CDR2 SVGAGI.

The rearrangement links TRBV25-1 to TRBJ1-5; D unclear. Germline V lookup: CDR1 MGHDK, CDR2 SYGVNS. This CDR3 has 13 residues. V shed 5 bases and J shed 8 bases, with 13 bases lying between them. The CDR3 reads CASSPGPLEPQHF. CDR3 nucleotide sequence: TGTGCCAGCAGTCCCGGACCCTTAGAGCCCCAGCATTTT.

The chain has TRBV2 and TRBJ1-2; no clear D. CDR1 and CDR2 from the germline V gene are SNHLY and FYNNEI. The CDR3 has 15 residues. The germline V and J ends were trimmed by 2 bases and 8 bases, with 18 bases remaining between them. This CDR3 reads CASSELKTVISGYTF. CDR3 coding DNA: TGTGCCAGCAGTGAATTGAAAACAGTTATATCGGGCTACACCTTC. The entire variable domain, with the rest obtained from reference TRBV2 and TRBJ1-2, is as follows: EPEVTQTPSHQVTQMGQEVILRCVPISNHLYFYWYRQILGQKVEFLVSFYNNEISEKSEIFDDQFSVERPDGSNFTLKIRSTKLEDSAMYFCASSELKTVISGYTFGSGTRLTVV.

This clone was detected only once. The chain links TRBV9 to TRBJ1-2; TRBD1 is a possible D gene (5 bases). The CDR3 runs 15 residues. Between the trimmed V and J ends, which lost 1 base and 0 bases, there was a span of 10 bases. CDR1 is SGDLS and CDR2 is YYNGEE in the germline V gene. CDR3 DNA sequence: TGTGCCAGCAGCGTAACCGGGGCGGCTAACTATGGCTACACCTTC. Its translation is CASSVTGAANYGYTF. The full variable domain, completed using reference TRBV9 and TRBJ1-2, is DSGVTQTPKHLITATGQRVTLRCSPRSGDLSVYWYQQSLDQGLQFLIQYYNGEERAKGNILERFSAQQFPDLHSELNLSSLELGDSALYFCASSVTGAANYGYTFGSGTRLTVV.

The rearrangement links TRBV2 to TRBJ2-1; the D call may be TRBD1 or TRBD2 (5 bases each). The CDR3 is 13 amino acids. The V end lost 5 bases, the J end lost 8 bases, and 13 bases lay between the germline ends. CDR1 SNHLY and CDR2 FYNNEI come from the germline V gene. CDR3 sequence: CASSLHPGHEQFF. The CDR3 nucleotides read TGTGCCAGCAGTCTCCATCCGGGGCATGAGCAGTTCTTC.

This rearrangement joins TRBV27 to TRBJ2-1; 8 bases line up with TRBD2. This CDR3 comprises 16 residues. Germline V gene data show CDR1 as MNHEY and CDR2 as SMNVEV (reference sequence). The V gene end was trimmed by 7 bases and the J gene end by 0 bases; junction bases not matched to a gene: 8. CDR3 loop: CASKASGPSSYNEQFF. In nucleotides, the CDR3 is TGTGCCAGCAAGGCTAGCGGGCCGAGCTCCTACAATGAGCAGTTCTTC.

The chain joins TRBV28 to TRBJ1-5; no clear D gene. The CDR3 totals 14 residues. Germline assignment: CDR1 MDHEN and CDR2 SYDVKM. The V and J ends lost 4 bases and 2 bases respectively, with 9 bases between them. The CDR3 loop is CASSSGGGNQPQHF. The CDR3 nucleotides read TGTGCCAGCAGTTCTGGTGGGGGCAATCAGCCCCAGCATTTT.

This clone was recorded only once. V is TRBV27 and J is TRBJ1-1; D unclear. Germline V lookup: CDR1 MNHEY, CDR2 SMNVEV (reference sequence). The CDR3 is made up of 16 amino acids. Trimming stripped 6 bases from V and 0 bases from J, with 17 bases between. CDR3 in DNA: TGTGCCAGCAGGACGCTTCGGGCAGCGATGAACACTGAAGCTTTCTTT. Its protein product is CASRTLRAAMNTEAFF.

The chain has TRBV27 and TRBJ1-3, with D tentatively TRBD1 (5 bases). Germline CDR1 reads MNHEY; CDR2 reads SMNVEV (reference sequence). This CDR3 is built from 15 residues. V shed 2 bases and J shed 7 bases, with 15 bases lying between them. CDR3 coding DNA: TGTGCCAGCAGTTTAAGTTTCGGGGGGTATAACACCATATATTTT. This gives the protein CASSLSFGGYNTIYF.

The chain uses TRBV29-1 and TRBJ2-3; D uncertain. Trimming took off 3 bases at V and 5 bases at J, with 6 bases between the two ends. The V gene's germline CDR1 is SQVTM and CDR2 ANQGSEA. The CDR3 has 11 amino acids. The CDR3 DNA reads as TGCAGCGTTGATCTAGGAGATACGCAGTATTTT. Its translation is CSVDLGDTQYF.

The V call is TRBV10-1, the J call TRBJ1-1; tentative D call: TRBD1 (5 bases). Germline V gives CDR1 WNHNN, CDR2 SYGVQD (reference sequence). Trimming shortened V by 6 bases and J by 1 base, and 12 bases separated the two germline ends. The CDR3 covers 14 residues. The CDR3 loop reads CASRRVGANTEAFF. CDR3 bases: TGCGCCAGCAGGAGGGTTGGGGCGAACACTGAAGCTTTCTTT.

This chain uses TRBV5-5 with TRBJ2-3, with D possibly matching TRBD2 (6 bases). The germline V and J ends were trimmed by 3 bases and 0 bases, with 11 bases remaining between them. CDR3 size: 15 residues. From germline, CDR1 is SGHKS and CDR2 YYEKEE (reference sequence). The CDR3 DNA is TGTGCCAGCAGCTGGAGGGTTGACAGCACAGATACGCAGTATTTT. It encodes CASSWRVDSTDTQYF.

The V gene is TRBV7-8, the J gene TRBJ2-2; D is ambiguous. Per the germline V gene, CDR1 is SGHVS and CDR2 is FQNEAQ. CDR3 length: 12 amino acids. V gave up 5 bases and J gave up 6 bases, with 7 bases separating them. This chain's CDR3 is CASSPEAGELFF. The CDR3 nucleotides read TGTGCCAGCAGCCCCGAGGCCGGGGAGCTGTTTTTT.

The genes are TRBV30 and TRBJ1-1; 8 nucleotides match TRBD1. With V trimmed by 3 bases and J by 4 bases, 4 bases remained unmatched. This CDR3 spans 13 amino acids. The germline V gene has CDR1 GTSNPN and CDR2 SVGIG (reference sequence). The CDR3 nucleotides are TGTGCCTGGAGCGGACAGGGTGGCACTGAAGCTTTCTTT. Residues: CAWSGQGGTEAFF.

The CDR3 DNA reads TGTGCCAGCACCCGGACAGGGGGGGACACTGAAGCTTTCTTT. This codes for CASTRTGGDTEAFF. The chain joins TRBV6-6 to TRBJ1-1; 10 positions agree with TRBD1. Per germline, CDR1 MNHNY and CDR2 SVGAGI (reference sequence). V lost 7 bases, J lost 3 bases, and 5 bases stayed unmatched. The CDR3 contains 14 residues.

This clone was seen a few times. The V call is TRBV7-8, the J call TRBJ1-2; possible D gene TRBD1, 5 bases. V gave up 7 bases and J gave up 1 base, with 16 bases separating them. Germline V gene data show CDR1 as SGHVS and CDR2 as FQNEAQ. The CDR3 length is 15 residues. CDR3: CASTKRGGLNYGYTF. The CDR3 DNA reads TGTGCCAGCACCAAACGGGGCGGTCTTAACTATGGCTACACCTTC.